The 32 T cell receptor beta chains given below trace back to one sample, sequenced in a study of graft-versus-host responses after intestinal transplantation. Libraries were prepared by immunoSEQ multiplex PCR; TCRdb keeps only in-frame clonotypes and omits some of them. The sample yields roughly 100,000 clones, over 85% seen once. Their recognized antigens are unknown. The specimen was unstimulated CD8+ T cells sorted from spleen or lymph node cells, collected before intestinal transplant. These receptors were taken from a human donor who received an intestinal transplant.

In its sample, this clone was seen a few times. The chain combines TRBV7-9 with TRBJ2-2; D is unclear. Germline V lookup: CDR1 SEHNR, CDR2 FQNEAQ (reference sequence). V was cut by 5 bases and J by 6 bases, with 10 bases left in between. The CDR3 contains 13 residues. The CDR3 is CASSRRVSGELFF. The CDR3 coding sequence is TGTGCCAGCAGCCGACGGGTCTCCGGGGAGCTGTTTTTT.

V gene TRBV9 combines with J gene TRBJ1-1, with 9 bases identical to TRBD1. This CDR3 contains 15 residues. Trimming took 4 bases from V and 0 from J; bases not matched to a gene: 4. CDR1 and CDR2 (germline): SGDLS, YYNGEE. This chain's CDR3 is CASSHGQGMNTEAFF. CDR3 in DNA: TGTGCCAGCAGCCACGGACAGGGGATGAACACTGAAGCTTTCTTT.

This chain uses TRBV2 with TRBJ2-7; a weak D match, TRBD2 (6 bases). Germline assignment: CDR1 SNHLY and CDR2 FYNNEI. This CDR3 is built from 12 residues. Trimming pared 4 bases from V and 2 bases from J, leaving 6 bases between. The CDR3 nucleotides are TGTGCCAGCAGTGGGGGGGCCTACGAGCAGTACTTC. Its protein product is CASSGGAYEQYF. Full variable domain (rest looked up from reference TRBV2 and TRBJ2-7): EPEVTQTPSHQVTQMGQEVILRCVPISNHLYFYWYRQILGQKVEFLVSFYNNEISEKSEIFDDQFSVERPDGSNFTLKIRSTKLEDSAMYFCASSGGAYEQYFGPGTRLTVT.

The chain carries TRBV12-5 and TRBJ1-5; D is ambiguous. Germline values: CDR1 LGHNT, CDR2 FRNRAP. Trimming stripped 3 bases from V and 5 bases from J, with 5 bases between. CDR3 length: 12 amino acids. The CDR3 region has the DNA TGTGCTAGTGGTTTCCGCGATCAGCCCCAGCATTTT. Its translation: CASGFRDQPQHF.

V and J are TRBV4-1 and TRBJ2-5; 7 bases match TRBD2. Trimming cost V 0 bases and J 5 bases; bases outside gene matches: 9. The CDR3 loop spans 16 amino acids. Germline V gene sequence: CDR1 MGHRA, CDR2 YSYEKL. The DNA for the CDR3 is TGCGCCAGCAGCCAAGAATTCAGGGAGGGGTGGGAGACCCAGTACTTC. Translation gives CASSQEFREGWETQYF.

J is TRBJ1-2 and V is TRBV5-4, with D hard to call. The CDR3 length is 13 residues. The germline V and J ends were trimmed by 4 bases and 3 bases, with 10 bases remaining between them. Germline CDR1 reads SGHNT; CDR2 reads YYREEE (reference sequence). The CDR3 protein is CASSADIYYGYTF. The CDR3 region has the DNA TGTGCCAGCAGCGCCGACATTTACTATGGCTACACCTTC.

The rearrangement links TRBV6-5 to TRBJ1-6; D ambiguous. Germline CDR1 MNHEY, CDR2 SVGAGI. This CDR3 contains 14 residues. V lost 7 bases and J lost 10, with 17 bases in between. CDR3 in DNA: TGTGCCAGCATCGCTCAACTCCCCGGATCACCCCTCCACTTT. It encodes CASIAQLPGSPLHF.

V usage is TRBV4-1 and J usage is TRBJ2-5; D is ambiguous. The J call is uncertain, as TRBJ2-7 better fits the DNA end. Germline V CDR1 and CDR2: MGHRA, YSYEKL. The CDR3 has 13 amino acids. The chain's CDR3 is CASSQGYPYEQYF. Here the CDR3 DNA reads TGCGCCAGCAGCCAAGGATACCCTTACGAGCAGTACTTC.

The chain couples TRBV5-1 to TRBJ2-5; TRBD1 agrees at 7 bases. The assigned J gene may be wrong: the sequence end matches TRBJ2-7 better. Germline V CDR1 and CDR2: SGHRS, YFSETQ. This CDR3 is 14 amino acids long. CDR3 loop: CASSLGQGHYEQYF. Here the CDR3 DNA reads TGCGCCAGCAGCTTGGGACAGGGTCACTACGAGCAGTACTTC.

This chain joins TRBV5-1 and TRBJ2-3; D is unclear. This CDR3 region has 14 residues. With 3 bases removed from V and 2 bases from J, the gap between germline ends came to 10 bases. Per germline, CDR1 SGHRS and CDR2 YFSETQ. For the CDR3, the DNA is TGCGCCAGCAGCTGGCGATCCCTCACAGATACGCAGTATTTT. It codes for CASSWRSLTDTQYF.

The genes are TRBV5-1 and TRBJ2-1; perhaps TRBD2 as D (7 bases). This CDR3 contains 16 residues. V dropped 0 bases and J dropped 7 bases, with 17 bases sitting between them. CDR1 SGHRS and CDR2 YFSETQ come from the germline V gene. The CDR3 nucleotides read TGCGCCAGCAGCTTGGCCTGGGGGGGCCAGACGAATGAGCAGTTCTTC. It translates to CASSLAWGGQTNEQFF.

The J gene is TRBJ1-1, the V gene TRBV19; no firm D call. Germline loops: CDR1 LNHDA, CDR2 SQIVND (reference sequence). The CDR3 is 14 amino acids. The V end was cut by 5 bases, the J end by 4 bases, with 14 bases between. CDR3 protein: CASSDAPLGTEAFF. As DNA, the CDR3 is TGTGCCAGTAGTGACGCCCCGCTGGGCACTGAAGCTTTCTTT.

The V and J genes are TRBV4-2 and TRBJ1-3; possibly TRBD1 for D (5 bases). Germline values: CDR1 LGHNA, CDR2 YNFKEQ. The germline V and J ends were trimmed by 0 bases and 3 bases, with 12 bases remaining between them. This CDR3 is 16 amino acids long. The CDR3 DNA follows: TGTGCCAGCAGCCAAGACAGGGCCGGTAGTGGAAACACCATATATTTT. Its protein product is CASSQDRAGSGNTIYF.

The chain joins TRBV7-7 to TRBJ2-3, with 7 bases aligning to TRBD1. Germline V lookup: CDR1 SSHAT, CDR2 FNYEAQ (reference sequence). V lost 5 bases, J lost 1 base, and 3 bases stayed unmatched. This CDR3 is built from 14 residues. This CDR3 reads CASSPGTGTDTQYF. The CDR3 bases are TGTGCCAGCAGCCCAGGGACAGGCACAGATACGCAGTATTTT.

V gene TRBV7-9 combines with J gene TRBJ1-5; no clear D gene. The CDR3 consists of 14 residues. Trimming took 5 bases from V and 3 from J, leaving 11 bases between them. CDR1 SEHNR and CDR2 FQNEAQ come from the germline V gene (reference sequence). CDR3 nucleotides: TGTGCCAGCAGCCAGACGGCAGCCAATCAGCCCCAGCATTTT. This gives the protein CASSQTAANQPQHF.

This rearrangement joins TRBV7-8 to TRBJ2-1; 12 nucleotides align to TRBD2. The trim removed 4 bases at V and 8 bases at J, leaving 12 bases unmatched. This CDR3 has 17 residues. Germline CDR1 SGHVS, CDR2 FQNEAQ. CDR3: CASSSLPSGGARDEQFF. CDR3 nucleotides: TGTGCCAGCAGCTCCCTACCTAGCGGGGGGGCCAGGGATGAGCAGTTCTTC.

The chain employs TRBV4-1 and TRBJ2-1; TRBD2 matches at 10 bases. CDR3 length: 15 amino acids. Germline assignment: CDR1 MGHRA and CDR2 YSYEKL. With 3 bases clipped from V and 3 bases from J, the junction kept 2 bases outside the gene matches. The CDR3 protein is CASSHTSGVYNEQFF. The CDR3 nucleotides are TGCGCCAGCAGCCATACTAGCGGGGTCTACAATGAGCAGTTCTTC.

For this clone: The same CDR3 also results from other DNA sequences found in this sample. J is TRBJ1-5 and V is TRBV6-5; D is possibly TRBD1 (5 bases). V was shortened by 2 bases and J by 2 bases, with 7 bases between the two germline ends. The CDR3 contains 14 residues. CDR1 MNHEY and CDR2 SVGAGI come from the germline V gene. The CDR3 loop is CASSYRGGNQPQHF. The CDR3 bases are TGTGCCAGCAGTTACAGGGGTGGCAATCAGCCCCAGCATTTT.

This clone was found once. CDR3 sequence reads: CASSGPRGEQYF. The CDR3 DNA is TGTGCCAGTAGCGGGCCTCGGGGGGAGCAGTACTTC. This chain connects TRBV19 to TRBJ2-7, with D possibly TRBD2 on 6 matching bases. V lost 6 bases and J 7 bases, leaving 13 bases between the germline ends. Per the germline V gene, CDR1 is LNHDA and CDR2 is SQIVND (reference sequence). The CDR3 covers 12 residues.

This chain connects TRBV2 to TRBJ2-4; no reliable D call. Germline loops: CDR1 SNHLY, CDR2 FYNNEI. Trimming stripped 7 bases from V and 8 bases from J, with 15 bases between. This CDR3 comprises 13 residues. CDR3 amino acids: CASTPPRSDIQYF. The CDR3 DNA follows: TGTGCCAGCACTCCACCCCGCTCAGACATTCAGTACTTC.

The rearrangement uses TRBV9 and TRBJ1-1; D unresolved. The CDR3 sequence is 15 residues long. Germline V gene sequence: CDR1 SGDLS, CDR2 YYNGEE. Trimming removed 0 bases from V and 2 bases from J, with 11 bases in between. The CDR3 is CASSVARTPNTEAFF. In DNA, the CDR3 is TGTGCCAGCAGCGTAGCCAGGACCCCAAACACTGAAGCTTTCTTT. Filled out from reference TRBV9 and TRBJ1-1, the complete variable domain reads DSGVTQTPKHLITATGQRVTLRCSPRSGDLSVYWYQQSLDQGLQFLIQYYNGEERAKGNILERFSAQQFPDLHSELNLSSLELGDSALYFCASSVARTPNTEAFFGQGTRLTVV.

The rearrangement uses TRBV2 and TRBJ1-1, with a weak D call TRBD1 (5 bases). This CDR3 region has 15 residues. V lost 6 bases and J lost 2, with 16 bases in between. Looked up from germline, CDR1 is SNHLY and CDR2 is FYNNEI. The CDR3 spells CASSAWTGTNTEAFF. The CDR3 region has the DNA TGTGCCAGCAGCGCATGGACCGGGACCAACACTGAAGCTTTCTTT. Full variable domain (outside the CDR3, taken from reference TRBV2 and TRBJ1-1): EPEVTQTPSHQVTQMGQEVILRCVPISNHLYFYWYRQILGQKVEFLVSFYNNEISEKSEIFDDQFSVERPDGSNFTLKIRSTKLEDSAMYFCASSAWTGTNTEAFFGQGTRLTVV.

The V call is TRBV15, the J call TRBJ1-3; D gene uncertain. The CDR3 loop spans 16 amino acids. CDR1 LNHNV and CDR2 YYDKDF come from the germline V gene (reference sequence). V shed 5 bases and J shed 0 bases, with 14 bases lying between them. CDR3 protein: CATSLGPVGSGNTIYF. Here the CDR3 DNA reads TGTGCCACCAGCCTTGGACCCGTAGGCTCTGGAAACACCATATATTTT.

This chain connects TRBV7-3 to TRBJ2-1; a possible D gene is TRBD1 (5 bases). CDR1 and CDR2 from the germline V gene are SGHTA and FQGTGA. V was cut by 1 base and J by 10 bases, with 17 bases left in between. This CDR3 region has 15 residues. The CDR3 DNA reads TGTGCCAGCAGCTTAAGGGGCCACCCGTCGAAGGAGCAGTTCTTC. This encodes CASSLRGHPSKEQFF.

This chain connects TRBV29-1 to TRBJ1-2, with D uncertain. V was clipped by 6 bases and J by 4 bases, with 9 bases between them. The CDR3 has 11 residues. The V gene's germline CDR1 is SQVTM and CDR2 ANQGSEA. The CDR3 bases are TGCAGCGTACCCAGGACCTATGGCTACACCTTC. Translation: CSVPRTYGYTF. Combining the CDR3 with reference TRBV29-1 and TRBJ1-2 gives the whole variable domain SAVISQKPSRDICQRGTSLTIQCQVDSQVTMMFWYRQQPGQSLTLIATANQGSEATYESGFVIDKFPISRPNLTFSTLTVSNMSPEDSSIYLCSVPRTYGYTFGSGTRLTVV.

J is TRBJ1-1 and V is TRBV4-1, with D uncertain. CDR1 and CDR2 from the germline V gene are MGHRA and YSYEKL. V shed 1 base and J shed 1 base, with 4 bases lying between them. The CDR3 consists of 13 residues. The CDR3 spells CASSQGRNTEAFF. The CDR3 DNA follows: TGCGCCAGCAGCCAAGGCAGGAACACTGAAGCTTTCTTT.

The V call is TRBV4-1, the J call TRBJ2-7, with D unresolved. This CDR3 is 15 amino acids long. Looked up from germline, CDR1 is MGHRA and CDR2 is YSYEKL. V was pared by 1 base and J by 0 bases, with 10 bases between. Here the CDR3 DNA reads TGCGCCAGCAGCCAAGCATTGGGGTACTCCTACGAGCAGTACTTC. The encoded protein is CASSQALGYSYEQYF.

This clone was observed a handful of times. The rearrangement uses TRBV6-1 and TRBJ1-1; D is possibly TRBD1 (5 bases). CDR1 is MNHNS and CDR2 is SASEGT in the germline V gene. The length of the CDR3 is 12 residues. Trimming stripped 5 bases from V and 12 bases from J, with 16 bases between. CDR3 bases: TGTGCCAGCAGTAAACTGGGGACGGCAACTTTCTTT. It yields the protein CASSKLGTATFF.

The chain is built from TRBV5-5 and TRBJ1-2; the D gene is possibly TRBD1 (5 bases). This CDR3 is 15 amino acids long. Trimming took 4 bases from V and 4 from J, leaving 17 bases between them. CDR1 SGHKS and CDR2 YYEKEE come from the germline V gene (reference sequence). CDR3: CASSPGLPAGYGYTF. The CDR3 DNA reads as TGTGCCAGCAGCCCGGGACTCCCAGCAGGCTATGGCTACACCTTC.

CDR3 amino acids: CASSFWTGGNTGELFF. CDR3 nucleotide sequence: TGTGCCAGCAGCTTCTGGACAGGGGGCAACACCGGGGAGCTGTTTTTT. The chain recombines TRBV7-6 with TRBJ2-2; 11 bases map to TRBD1. With V trimmed by 3 bases and J by 2 bases, 2 bases remained unmatched. The CDR3 runs 16 residues. CDR1 and CDR2 from the germline V gene are SGHVS and FNYEAQ.

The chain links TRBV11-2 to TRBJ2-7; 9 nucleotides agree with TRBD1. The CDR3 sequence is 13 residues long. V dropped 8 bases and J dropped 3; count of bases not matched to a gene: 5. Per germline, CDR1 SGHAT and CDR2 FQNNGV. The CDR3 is CASGQGHFYEQYF. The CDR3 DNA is TGTGCCAGCGGACAGGGGCACTTCTACGAGCAGTACTTC.

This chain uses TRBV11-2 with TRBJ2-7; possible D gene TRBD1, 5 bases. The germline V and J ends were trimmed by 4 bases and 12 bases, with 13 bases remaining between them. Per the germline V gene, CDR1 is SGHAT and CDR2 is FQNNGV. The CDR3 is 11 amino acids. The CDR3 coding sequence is TGTGCCAGCAGCTCGGACATGCATCGGTACTTC. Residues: CASSSDMHRYF.